This T cell receptor (beta chain) is from a study of blood T cell repertoires in COVID-19. Whole-study context: From the United States, Italy and Spain came samples of acute and convalescent COVID-19. PBMCs, B-cell-depleted T cells, or T cells were the source of the cDNA or gDNA that made up the material.

Authors' data handling: Cell counts per sample came from amplifying reference gene primers. Assay: immunoSEQ multiplex PCR; the TCRdb copy retains only in-frame clones and omits some. The DNA was the basis for D and trimming; V, J and clone size are from that table. The sample has about 140,000 clones; about 70% are singletons. This TCR was recovered from a man at least 80 years old with acute or convalescent COVID-19. Input material: peripheral blood.

CDR3 coding DNA: TGTGCCAGCAGTTCCAACGGGGTCACAGATACGCAGTATTTT. Its translation: CASSSNGVTDTQYF. The J gene is TRBJ2-3, the V gene TRBV28; D possibly corresponds to TRBD2 (5 bases). Looked up from germline, CDR1 is MDHEN and CDR2 is SYDVKM. CDR3 length equals 14 residues. Trimming took 4 bases from V and 2 from J, leaving 10 bases between them.